The TCR beta chain described here comes from a study of response to subunit inactivated influenza vaccine. Study conclusions and caveats: Authors proposed each seasonal influenza vaccination draws in few new T cells.

The CDR3 runs 16 residues. V lost 0 bases and J lost 5, with 16 bases in between. Germline CDR1 is SGHVS and CDR2 is FQNEAQ. MiXCR, applied by TCRdb to the RT-PCR reads, yields one record per CDR3 protein. The table lists 650,000 to 800,000 distinct CDR3 sequences, around a sixth of them singletons. Only a few counts were recorded for this clonotype. The antigen remains undetermined. The sample in question was PBMCs from blood, obtained about 5 days after vaccination. V is TRBV7-8 and J is TRBJ1-1; D possibly corresponds to TRBD1 (6 bases). This TCR was recovered from a man aged 50-59 years who received an inactivated influenza vaccine. This CDR3 is CASSLARFRGRTEAFF. CDR3 DNA sequence: TGTGCCAGCAGCTTAGCGCGATTCAGGGGTCGGACTGAAGCTTTCTTT.